This T cell receptor beta chain was found in a study of cytotoxic CD8 clonotypes in ibrutinib-treated CLL. Study conclusions and caveats: T-cell clonality at baseline went above that of age-matched healthy donors and rose and fell with circulating CD8+ T-cell counts.

Trimming shortened V by 7 bases and J by 5 bases, and 14 bases separated the two germline ends. The CDR3 runs to 13 residues. Germline values: CDR1 LNHDA, CDR2 SQIVND (reference sequence). Deep sequencing aimed at 1 in 200,000 to 1 in 1 million T cells' resolution. Libraries were prepared by immunoSEQ multiplex PCR; TCRdb keeps only in-frame clonotypes and omits some of them. The table includes about 140,000 clones, about 78% detected once. For this clone: Its antigen is as yet unknown.

The rearrangement links TRBV19 to TRBJ1-2; the D is unclear. The sample here was PBMCs, taken after 24 months of ibrutinib treatment. This receptor was taken from a human donor with chronic lymphocytic leukemia. The CDR3 DNA follows: TGTGCCAGTATCCAGGTCGGTGGGTATGGCTACACCTTC. Translation: CASIQVGGYGYTF.